This T cell receptor (beta chain) was identified in a study of T-cell memory formation after mild COVID-19. One entry per CDR3 protein, called by TCRdb with MiXCR from the 5' RACE reads. The sample holds 350,000 to 450,000 distinct CDR3 sequences, approximately 24% seen once. Trimming stripped 0 bases from V and 4 bases from J, with 13 bases between. Germline CDR1 and CDR2: LGHNA and YNFKEQ. The CDR3 has 16 residues. Sequencing input: PBMCs or a T cell subset sorted from them (not recorded which). The source is an adult woman who had mild COVID-19 (a few samples of this study predate the infection). Cell type and time point are not known. The chain combines TRBV4-2 with TRBJ2-1; D ambiguous. The CDR3 protein is CASSQDSAGRYNEQFF. The DNA of the CDR3 is TGTGCCAGCAGCCAAGATTCCGCTGGGCGTTACAATGAGCAGTTCTTC.